The 9 T cell receptor beta chains below were found in one sample sequenced in a study of T-cell reconstitution after alpha-beta-depleted transplantation in children. A TCRbeta library incorporating unique molecular identifiers was prepared. TCRdb reprocessed the PCR reads via MiXCR and lists one record per CDR3 protein. The sample holds 400,000 to 450,000 distinct CDR3 sequences, over 40% seen once. The specimen comprised PBMCs, sampled before TCRalphabeta/CD19-depleted stem cell transplant. Receptors were obtained from a girl aged 2-10 years with aplastic anemia, due to receive a stem cell transplant.

The chain combines TRBV20-1 with TRBJ2-7, with 10 bases aligning to TRBD2. The germline V gene encodes CDR1 DFQATT and CDR2 SNEGSKA (reference sequence). V lost 8 bases to trimming and J lost 3 bases; unmatched junction nucleotides: 10. The CDR3 spans 14 residues. The CDR3 loop reads CSPARASGSYEQYF. For the CDR3, the DNA is TGCAGTCCTGCCCGGGCTAGCGGGAGCTACGAGCAGTACTTC.

The genes are TRBV20-1 and TRBJ2-7, with a tentative D call TRBD2 (6 bases). Trimming cost V 1 base and J 3 bases, with 10 bases left between them. The CDR3 totals 13 residues. Per germline, CDR1 DFQATT and CDR2 SNEGSKA (reference sequence). The CDR3, as DNA: TGCAGTGCTAGAGGGACTACATACTACGAGCAGTACTTC. It is translated as CSARGTTYYEQYF.

The chain is built from TRBV28 and TRBJ2-3; 12 bases align to TRBD2. Germline V gives CDR1 MDHEN, CDR2 SYDVKM. V lost 6 bases, J lost 8 bases, and 6 bases stayed unmatched. There are 14 residues in the CDR3. The DNA for the CDR3 is TGTGCCAGCAGCCCGGGACTAGCGGGTGTTACGCAGTATTTT. Protein sequence: CASSPGLAGVTQYF.

This clonotype was recorded many times. This chain joins TRBV10-3 and TRBJ2-5; the D gene is possibly TRBD1 (8 bases). Trimming stripped 3 bases from V and 4 bases from J, with 21 bases between. The CDR3 is 17 residues long. Germline lookup yields CDR1 ENHRY and CDR2 SYGVKD. CDR3 nucleotides: TGTGCCATCAGTGACCATGCAGGGGGCGCGGGGGCAGAGACCCAGTACTTC. As protein: CAISDHAGGAGAETQYF.

This sequence joins TRBV1 and TRBJ2-7. TRBV1 is described as a pseudogene. The CDR3 has 13 residues. DNA for the CDR3: TGCACCAGCATTCACCTCTGGGGCTACGAGCAGTACTTC. Its translation: CTSIHLWGYEQYF.

CDR3 sequence (DNA): TGTGCCAGCAGTTACGACAGGGCCTCCTACGAGCAGTACTTC. Translation gives CASSYDRASYEQYF. The gene calls are TRBV6-5 and TRBJ2-7; TRBD1 matches 7 bases. Germline-derived CDR1 and CDR2 are MNHEY and SVGAGI. V gave up 2 bases and J gave up 0 bases; unmatched junction bases: 1. The CDR3 covers 14 residues.

The V call is TRBV20-1, the J call TRBJ1-1, with 11 nucleotides matching TRBD1. The CDR3 totals 15 residues. V was clipped by 3 bases and J by 3 bases; unmatched bases: 6. The germline CDR1 and CDR2 sequences are DFQATT and SNEGSKA (reference sequence). Written as DNA, the CDR3 is TGCAGTGCTAGGGTTCCGGGACAGGGGGACACTGAAGCTTTCTTT. This gives the protein CSARVPGQGDTEAFF.

CDR3 residues: CSGKRRGKAFF. In nucleotides, the CDR3 is TGCAGTGGCAAACGCAGGGGGAAAGCTTTCTTT. The chain has TRBV20-1 and TRBJ1-1, with 7 positions matching TRBD1. This CDR3 region has 11 residues. V dropped 7 bases and J dropped 9; count of bases not matched to a gene: 8. In germline, CDR1 is DFQATT, CDR2 SNEGSKA (reference sequence).

This clonotype was picked up one time. The rearrangement uses TRBV7-9 and TRBJ1-1; D possibly corresponds to TRBD1 (6 bases). The CDR3 consists of 12 residues. Per germline, CDR1 SEHNR and CDR2 FQNEAQ (reference sequence). The V gene lost 3 bases and the J gene lost 4 bases, with 6 bases spanning the gap. Here the CDR3 DNA reads TGTGCCAGCAGCTTGGACAGCACTGAAGCTTTCTTT. Its translation is CASSLDSTEAFF.